This entry lists 17 T cell receptor beta chains sequenced from one sample in a study of blood T cell repertoires in COVID-19. The assay was immunoSEQ multiplex PCR, and TCRdb's table has in-frame clones only and misses some. Of 300,000 to 350,000 clones listed, roughly 90% were seen once; the top ten hold 0.85% to 1.3%. The sample comprised PBMCs or T cells enriched from blood (not recorded which). The receptor source for this set is a woman aged 25 to 39 who had been exposed to COVID-19.

This chain joins TRBV18 and TRBJ2-7, with D maybe TRBD2 (6 bases). The V gene's germline CDR1 is KGHSH and CDR2 LQKENI. V was clipped by 6 bases and J by 2 bases, with 11 bases between them. This CDR3 spans 13 amino acids. The CDR3 loop reads CASSRAGPYEQYF. The CDR3, as DNA: TGTGCCAGCTCGCGAGCGGGCCCCTACGAGCAGTACTTC. The entire variable domain, with the rest obtained from reference TRBV18 and TRBJ2-7, is as follows: NAGVMQNPRHLVRRRGQEARLRCSPMKGHSHVYWYRQLPEEGLKFMVYLQKENIIDESGMPKERFSAEFPKEGPSILRIQQVVRGDSAAYFCASSRAGPYEQYFGPGTRLTVT.

V usage is TRBV7-3 and J usage is TRBJ2-7, with D maybe TRBD2 (7 bases). Deletions cut 1 base from V and 7 bases from J, with 11 bases between. The CDR3 extends over 13 amino acids. CDR1 is SGHTA, CDR2 FQGTGA, per germline. CDR3 DNA sequence: TGTGCCAGCAGCTTAAACAGGGAGGGGGAGCAGTACTTC. This codes for CASSLNREGEQYF. The whole variable domain, filled in from reference TRBV7-3 and TRBJ2-7, reads GAGVSQTPSNKVTEKGKYVELRCDPISGHTALYWYRQSLGQGPEFLIYFQGTGAADDSGLPNDRFFAVRPEGSVSTLKIQRTERGDSAVYLCASSLNREGEQYFGPGTRLTVT.

The J gene is TRBJ1-5, the V gene TRBV28; D unclear. The V end was cut by 1 base, the J end by 0 bases, with 10 bases between. CDR3 length: 16 residues. Germline V CDR1 and CDR2: MDHEN, SYDVKM. The CDR3 DNA is TGTGCCAGCAGTTTATTAACGCCGGGTAGCAATCAGCCCCAGCATTTT. This gives the protein CASSLLTPGSNQPQHF.

V is TRBV10-1 and J is TRBJ2-5, with 7 bases matching TRBD2. CDR1 is WNHNN and CDR2 is SYGVQD in the germline V gene (reference sequence). The CDR3 is 14 residues long. The J segment lost 5 bases and the V segment lost 4 bases, leaving 7 bases of the junction unmatched. This chain's CDR3 is CASSAGLVWETQYF. For the CDR3, the DNA is TGCGCCAGCAGTGCAGGACTAGTGTGGGAGACCCAGTACTTC.

A single count supports this clone. The V gene is TRBV24-1, the J gene TRBJ1-1; weak D call: TRBD1 (6 bases). CDR1 is KGHDR and CDR2 is SFDVKD in the germline V gene. Trimming stripped 10 bases from V and 5 bases from J, with 10 bases between. This CDR3 contains 11 residues. CDR3 sequence reads: CATERGTEAFF. The CDR3 nucleotides are TGTGCCACGGAGAGGGGGACTGAAGCTTTCTTT.

V is TRBV18 and J is TRBJ1-1, with TRBD1 matching over 7 bases. With 1 base clipped from V and 4 bases from J, the junction kept 6 bases outside the gene matches. The CDR3 spans 15 residues. Germline V CDR1 and CDR2: KGHSH, LQKENI. This chain's CDR3 is CASSPRQGDFTEAFF. The CDR3 DNA is TGTGCCAGCTCACCACGGCAGGGGGACTTCACTGAAGCTTTCTTT.

V usage is TRBV28 and J usage is TRBJ1-2; no clear D. CDR3 length: 11 amino acids. Germline V gene data show CDR1 as MDHEN and CDR2 as SYDVKM. With 6 bases removed from V and 8 bases from J, the gap between germline ends came to 10 bases. CDR3 residues: CASRRNVGYTF. CDR3 coding DNA: TGTGCCAGCAGGAGAAATGTGGGCTACACCTTC.

V is TRBV5-1 and J is TRBJ2-3, with 11 bases that match TRBD1. V trimming: 2 bases; J trimming: 0 bases; junction bases outside the gene matches: 2. The CDR3 runs to 16 residues. The germline V gene encodes CDR1 SGHRS and CDR2 YFSETQ. The CDR3 loop is CASSFGDRGSTDTQYF. Here the CDR3 DNA reads TGCGCCAGCAGCTTCGGGGACAGGGGGAGCACAGATACGCAGTATTTT.

The V call is TRBV3-1 (or the pseudogene TRBV3-2), the J call TRBJ1-3, with 7 positions matching TRBD1. In germline, CDR1 is LGHDT, CDR2 YNNKEL (reference sequence). The trim removed 3 bases at V and 4 bases at J, leaving 6 bases unmatched. The CDR3 consists of 15 residues. CDR3 residues: CASSHTGAGGNTIYF. DNA for the CDR3: TGTGCCAGCAGCCATACAGGGGCAGGGGGAAACACCATATATTTT.

This clone appeared once. The chain couples TRBV3-1 (or the pseudogene TRBV3-2) to TRBJ2-3, with 10 bases lining up with TRBD2. The CDR3 length is 16 residues. Germline V gives CDR1 LGHDT, CDR2 YNNKEL (reference sequence). With 1 base clipped from V and 5 bases from J, the junction kept 6 bases outside the gene matches. The DNA for the CDR3 is TGTGCCAGCAGCCAAGGTCCTAGCGGGAGCCTAGATACGCAGTATTTT. Its translation: CASSQGPSGSLDTQYF.

This rearrangement joins TRBV19 to TRBJ1-2; possible D gene TRBD1, 6 bases. Deletions cut 1 base from V and 6 bases from J, with 12 bases between. Germline loops: CDR1 LNHDA, CDR2 SQIVND (reference sequence). This CDR3 is 14 amino acids long. CDR3 DNA: TGTGCCAGTAGTATAGTCCTACAGGGCGATGGCTACACCTTC. Its translation: CASSIVLQGDGYTF.

The CDR3 DNA is TGCGCCAGCAGCTTGGGGACAGGGGGGACCCAGTACTTC. Amino acids: CASSLGTGGTQYF. J is TRBJ2-5 and V is TRBV5-1; 10 bases match TRBD1. V dropped 0 bases and J dropped 7; count of bases not matched to a gene: 0. Germline-derived CDR1 and CDR2 are SGHRS and YFSETQ. The CDR3 extends over 13 amino acids.

The rearrangement links TRBV2 to TRBJ2-2, with TRBD2 identical over 8 bases. From germline, CDR1 is SNHLY and CDR2 FYNNEI. With V trimmed by 6 bases and J by 7 bases, 1 base remained unmatched. This CDR3 has 12 amino acids. CDR3 in DNA: TGTGCCAGCAGAGGGACTAGCGGGGAGCTGTTTTTT. Its protein is CASRGTSGELFF.

This sequence joins TRBV7-6 and TRBJ2-7, with D tentatively TRBD2 (6 bases). This CDR3 has 14 residues. The V end was cut by 0 bases, the J end by 5 bases, with 11 bases between. Germline V gene lookup returns CDR1 SGHVS and CDR2 FNYEAQ. The CDR3: CASSLAGSHNEQYF. CDR3 nucleotides: TGTGCCAGCAGCTTAGCCGGGAGCCACAACGAGCAGTACTTC. Supplemented by reference TRBV7-6 and TRBJ2-7, the full variable domain reads GAGVSQSPRYKVTKRGQDVALRCDPISGHVSLYWYRQALGQGPEFLTYFNYEAQQDKSGLPNDRFSAERPEGSISTLTIQRTEQRDSAMYRCASSLAGSHNEQYFGPGTRLTVT.

The V and J genes are TRBV5-1 and TRBJ2-7, with 7 positions matching TRBD2. The CDR3 is 15 amino acids. V shed 6 bases, J shed 0 bases, and the junction held 9 bases outside the gene matches. Germline values: CDR1 SGHRS, CDR2 YFSETQ. CDR3 sequence: CASTQAVAGSYEQYF. The CDR3 bases are TGCGCCAGCACCCAGGCGGTAGCGGGCTCCTACGAGCAGTACTTC.

This clone has only a few counts. The chain recombines TRBV5-1 with TRBJ2-5, with D tentatively TRBD2 (6 bases). This CDR3 is 15 amino acids long. Germline assignment: CDR1 SGHRS and CDR2 YFSETQ. V was cut by 0 bases and J by 1 base, with 10 bases left in between. CDR3 protein: CASSLGLVGQETQYF. CDR3 in DNA: TGCGCCAGCAGCTTGGGACTAGTCGGCCAAGAGACCCAGTACTTC.

The sample holds a few counts of this clone. This sequence joins TRBV30 and TRBJ2-2; 11 bases align to TRBD2. J was trimmed by 7 bases and V by 5 bases; bases with no gene match: 9. Germline V gives CDR1 GTSNPN, CDR2 SVGIG (reference sequence). This CDR3 is built from 15 residues. CDR3 sequence (DNA): TGTGCCTGGTCCCTTAGCGGGAGGGTTGACGGGGAGCTGTTTTTT. As protein: CAWSLSGRVDGELFF.